This entry lists 26 T cell receptor beta chains sequenced from one sample in a study of control samples from healthy donors and cancer patients. Produced via immunoSEQ multiplex PCR; TCRdb's table is partial and in-frame only. Of 110,000 to 150,000 clones in the sample, under 90% were seen once. The sequenced sample was blood. Source of these receptors: a man aged 25-45 years in good health.

V and J are TRBV9 and TRBJ2-3; no clear D. CDR3 size: 16 residues. The germline V gene has CDR1 SGDLS and CDR2 YYNGEE. Trimming removed 5 bases at V and 2 bases at J, with 18 bases between. CDR3 bases: TGTGCCAGCAGTATAGGCAGCCCAACACTCACAGATACGCAGTATTTT. Amino acid sequence: CASSIGSPTLTDTQYF. Based on the CDR3 plus reference TRBV9 and TRBJ2-3, the full variable domain is DSGVTQTPKHLITATGQRVTLRCSPRSGDLSVYWYQQSLDQGLQFLIQYYNGEERAKGNILERFSAQQFPDLHSELNLSSLELGDSALYFCASSIGSPTLTDTQYFGPGTRLTVL.

This rearrangement joins TRBV9 to TRBJ1-2; no firm D call. CDR1 SGDLS and CDR2 YYNGEE come from the germline V gene. This CDR3 contains 13 residues. Between the trimmed V and J ends, which lost 4 bases and 2 bases, there was a span of 9 bases. In nucleotides, the CDR3 is TGTGCCAGCAGCCCGCTTTTGAACTATGGCTACACCTTC. Residues: CASSPLLNYGYTF.

The chain is built from TRBV24-1 and TRBJ2-7; the D is unclear. Germline V CDR1 and CDR2: KGHDR, SFDVKD. The CDR3 length is 13 residues. Deletions cut 5 bases from V and 2 bases from J, with 9 bases between. In DNA form, the CDR3 reads TGTGCCACCAGTGGGGCCACCACCTACGAGCAGTACTTC. It is translated as CATSGATTYEQYF.

The genes are TRBV7-9 and TRBJ2-5; no reliable D call. V lost 3 bases and J lost 0, with 2 bases in between. The germline gives CDR1 SEHNR, CDR2 FQNEAQ (reference sequence). The CDR3 loop spans 12 amino acids. The CDR3 here is CASSFDQETQYF. The DNA for the CDR3 is TGTGCCAGCAGCTTCGACCAAGAGACCCAGTACTTC. Full variable domain (missing parts from reference TRBV7-9 and TRBJ2-5): DTGVSQNPRHKITKRGQNVTFRCDPISEHNRLYWYRQTLGQGPEFLTYFQNEAQLEKSRLLSDRFSAERPKGSFSTLEIQRTEQGDSAMYLCASSFDQETQYFGPGTRLLVL.

V gene TRBV19 combines with J gene TRBJ2-2, with D maybe TRBD1 (6 bases). Germline V gene lookup returns CDR1 LNHDA and CDR2 SQIVND (reference sequence). Trimming took off 4 bases at V and 8 bases at J, with 11 bases between the two ends. CDR3 length equals 13 residues. The DNA of the CDR3 is TGTGCCAGTAGTAATCAGGGGCTTGGGGAGCTGTTTTTT. Encoded protein: CASSNQGLGELFF.

The CDR3 nucleotides are TGTGCCTCGGGTAGCGGGGGCCGGGGCACCGGGGAGCTGTTTTTT. It yields the protein CASGSGGRGTGELFF. The chain is built from TRBV25-1 and TRBJ2-2, with 9 bases matching TRBD2. Germline CDR1 reads MGHDK; CDR2 reads SYGVNS. The CDR3 runs 15 residues. J lost 4 bases, V lost 11 bases, and 11 bases had no gene match.

In this sample, this clone turned up a few times. This chain links TRBV3-1 (or the pseudogene TRBV3-2) with TRBJ2-7; D might be TRBD1 or TRBD2, each matching 6 bases. The CDR3 is 14 amino acids. V lost 1 base and J lost 7, with 14 bases in between. Germline V gene sequence: CDR1 LGHDT, CDR2 YNNKEL (reference sequence). CDR3 region: CASSQVVGGLEQYF. The CDR3, as DNA: TGTGCCAGCAGCCAAGTAGTAGGGGGGTTAGAGCAGTACTTC.

The chain employs TRBV7-9 and TRBJ2-2; tentatively, D is TRBD2 (5 bases). Germline lookup yields CDR1 SEHNR and CDR2 FQNEAQ (reference sequence). V was clipped by 5 bases and J by 7 bases, with 14 bases between them. The CDR3 is 14 residues long. CDR3 DNA: TGTGCCAGCAGCGTTCGGGATCGCATCGGGGAGCTGTTTTTT. It yields the protein CASSVRDRIGELFF.

The chain has TRBV7-2 and TRBJ2-3; D gene uncertain. Germline V gene data show CDR1 as SGHTA and CDR2 as FQGNSA. The CDR3 spans 14 residues. V lost 2 bases and J 2 bases, leaving 8 bases between the germline ends. CDR3 sequence: CASSLTLDTDTQYF. Written as DNA, the CDR3 is TGTGCCAGCAGCTTAACCCTTGACACAGATACGCAGTATTTT.

The chain has TRBV18 and TRBJ1-6, with D uncertain. V was shortened by 2 bases and J by 0 bases, with 8 bases between the two germline ends. The CDR3 covers 16 residues. Germline loops: CDR1 KGHSH, CDR2 LQKENI. The CDR3 bases are TGTGCCAGCTCACCAGCAGGCACCTCCTATAATTCACCCCTCCACTTT. Residues: CASSPAGTSYNSPLHF.

The V gene is TRBV2, the J gene TRBJ2-7; TRBD1 matches at 7 bases. The V and J ends lost 9 bases and 4 bases, in that order; junction bases with no gene match: 18. The germline V gene has CDR1 SNHLY and CDR2 FYNNEI. The CDR3 length is 16 residues. In DNA, the CDR3 is TGTGCCAGAAGTTCGCCTCCCGACAGGGTGGATTACGAGCAGTACTTC. Translation gives CARSSPPDRVDYEQYF.

The chain employs TRBV19 and TRBJ2-2; D remains ambiguous. Germline-derived CDR1 and CDR2 are LNHDA and SQIVND (reference sequence). V was shortened by 5 bases and J by 4 bases, with 8 bases between the two germline ends. This CDR3 has 13 residues. The CDR3 coding sequence is TGTGCCAGTAGTCTCGGACGCACCGGGGAGCTGTTTTTT. Its protein product is CASSLGRTGELFF.

This chain joins TRBV6-4 and TRBJ1-6, with a tentative D call TRBD1 (5 bases). CDR3 length: 14 residues. Deletions cut 3 bases from V and 6 bases from J, with 9 bases between. The germline gives CDR1 MRHNA, CDR2 SNTAGT. The CDR3 DNA reads TGTGCCAGCAGTGAGAGGGGTGGTAATTCACCCCTCCACTTT. It yields the protein CASSERGGNSPLHF.

The chain links TRBV14 to TRBJ2-7; D uncertain. Trimming removed 1 base from V and 0 bases from J, with 13 bases in between. Germline CDR1 SGHDN, CDR2 FVKESK. This CDR3 has 16 residues. The CDR3 DNA reads TGTGCCAGCAGCCAAGCGTTGGGCGGTGTCTCCTACGAGCAGTACTTC. Amino acids: CASSQALGGVSYEQYF.

The V and J genes are TRBV15 and TRBJ1-6; D unclear. Germline-derived CDR1 and CDR2 are LNHNV and YYDKDF (reference sequence). Trimming took off 3 bases at V and 8 bases at J, with 17 bases between the two ends. This CDR3 spans 16 amino acids. The CDR3 spells CATSRLPRGWDSPLHF. CDR3 nucleotides: TGTGCCACCAGCAGGCTCCCCCGGGGTTGGGATTCACCCCTCCACTTT.

The gene calls are TRBV7-3 and TRBJ2-1, with 11 bases lining up with TRBD2. This CDR3 spans 16 amino acids. CDR1 is SGHTA and CDR2 is FQGTGA in the germline V gene. The V segment lost 2 bases and the J segment 6 bases; nucleotides outside the gene matches: 6. The CDR3 protein is CASSLALAGGPNEQFF. The CDR3 DNA follows: TGTGCCAGCAGCTTAGCGCTAGCGGGGGGCCCCAATGAGCAGTTCTTC.

This clone was seen a handful of times. The chain couples TRBV11-2 to TRBJ2-5, with D uncertain. Trimming left V 4 bases short and J 5 bases short, with 8 bases between. Germline V gene sequence: CDR1 SGHAT, CDR2 FQNNGV. There are 12 residues in the CDR3. CDR3 nucleotides: TGTGCCAGCAGCTCGGGCCTTGAGACCCAGTACTTC. Translating gives CASSSGLETQYF.

The V call is TRBV5-4, the J call TRBJ1-1, with 7 nucleotides matching TRBD1. Trimming took 0 bases from V and 6 from J; bases not matched to a gene: 8. CDR3 length: 15 residues. CDR1 and CDR2 from the germline V gene are SGHNT and YYREEE (reference sequence). The CDR3 is CASSLESGGTSEAFF. The DNA of the CDR3 is TGTGCCAGCAGCTTGGAGTCAGGGGGTACTTCTGAAGCTTTCTTT.

The V and J genes are TRBV7-3 and TRBJ2-2; D is ambiguous. V lost 1 base to trimming and J lost 5 bases, with 8 bases between them. Germline V CDR1 and CDR2: SGHTA, FQGTGA. The CDR3 spans 14 residues. The CDR3 coding sequence is TGTGCCAGCAGCTTAATGATTGGTACCGGGGAGCTGTTTTTT. It specifies CASSLMIGTGELFF.

The CDR3 loop is CASRLSAGGGGETQYF. CDR3 DNA sequence: TGTGCCAGCAGGTTATCTGCCGGAGGGGGCGGCGAGACCCAGTACTTC. The chain uses TRBV25-1 and TRBJ2-5; weak D call: TRBD1 (7 bases). V shed 6 bases and J shed 5 bases, with 22 bases lying between them. The germline CDR1 and CDR2 sequences are MGHDK and SYGVNS. CDR3 size: 16 residues.

The V call is TRBV6-2 or TRBV6-3, the J call TRBJ1-2; D uncertain. This CDR3 contains 14 residues. Germline assignment: CDR1 MNHEY and CDR2 SVGEGT. Trimming took off 0 bases at V and 4 bases at J, with 9 bases between the two ends. CDR3 DNA sequence: TGTGCCAGCAGTTACTCGGAGGTGCCCTATGGCTACACCTTC. Its translation is CASSYSEVPYGYTF.

The chain combines TRBV30 with TRBJ1-5, with no clear D. V was clipped by 0 bases and J by 3 bases, with 9 bases between them. From germline, CDR1 is GTSNPN and CDR2 SVGIG (reference sequence). The length of the CDR3 is 14 residues. In DNA form, the CDR3 reads TGTGCCTGGAGTGTCGGGCAGGCCAATCAGCCCCAGCATTTT. Its translation is CAWSVGQANQPQHF.

The chain has TRBV6-2 or TRBV6-3 and TRBJ1-5; D remains unclear. V was clipped by 4 bases and J by 7 bases, with 20 bases between them. The germline V gene encodes CDR1 MNHEY and CDR2 SVGEGT. This CDR3 has 16 amino acids. CDR3 amino acids: CASSSTHSPAGQPQHF. The CDR3 DNA is TGTGCCAGCAGTTCCACCCACAGCCCAGCTGGGCAGCCCCAGCATTTT.

The CDR3 sequence is CASSLLGLAYNEQFF. In DNA form, the CDR3 reads TGCGCCAGCAGCTTGCTAGGGTTGGCCTACAATGAGCAGTTCTTC. This rearrangement joins TRBV5-1 to TRBJ2-1, with D uncertain. The CDR3 covers 15 residues. The V and J ends lost 1 base and 2 bases respectively, with 10 bases between them. In germline, CDR1 is SGHRS, CDR2 YFSETQ. Together with reference TRBV5-1 and TRBJ2-1, the CDR3 gives the full variable domain: KAGVTQTPRYLIKTRGQQVTLSCSPISGHRSVSWYQQTPGQGLQFLFEYFSETQRNKGNFPGRFSGRQFSNSRSEMNVSTLELGDSALYLCASSLLGLAYNEQFFGPGTRLTVL.

This clone has only a few counts. This rearrangement joins TRBV19 to TRBJ1-4; D not resolved. Germline V CDR1 and CDR2: LNHDA, SQIVND (reference sequence). V gave up 6 bases and J gave up 8 bases, with 16 bases separating them. This CDR3 contains 14 residues. CDR3 coding DNA: TGTGCCAGTAGATTTGCGGGGTCGGGCGAAAAACTGTTTTTT. Translated: CASRFAGSGEKLFF.

J is TRBJ2-1 and V is TRBV2; 8 nucleotides line up with TRBD2. This CDR3 spans 12 amino acids. Germline loops: CDR1 SNHLY, CDR2 FYNNEI. Trimming removed 7 bases from V and 10 bases from J; junction bases left unmatched: 6. This chain's CDR3 is CASIRGGGEQFF. The CDR3 DNA follows: TGTGCCAGCATCCGGGGGGGCGGCGAGCAGTTCTTC.